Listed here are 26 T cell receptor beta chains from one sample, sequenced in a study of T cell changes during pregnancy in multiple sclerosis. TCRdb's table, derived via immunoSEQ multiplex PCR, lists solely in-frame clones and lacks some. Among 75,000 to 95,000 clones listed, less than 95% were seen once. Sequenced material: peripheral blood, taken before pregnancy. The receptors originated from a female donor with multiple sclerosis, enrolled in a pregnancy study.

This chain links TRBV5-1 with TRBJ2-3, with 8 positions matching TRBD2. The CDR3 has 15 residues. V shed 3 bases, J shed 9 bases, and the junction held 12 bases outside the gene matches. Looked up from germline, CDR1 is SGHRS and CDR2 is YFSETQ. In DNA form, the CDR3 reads TGCGCCAGCAGCTCGACGGGACTAGGGGAGAGAACGCAGTATTTT. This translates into CASSSTGLGERTQYF.

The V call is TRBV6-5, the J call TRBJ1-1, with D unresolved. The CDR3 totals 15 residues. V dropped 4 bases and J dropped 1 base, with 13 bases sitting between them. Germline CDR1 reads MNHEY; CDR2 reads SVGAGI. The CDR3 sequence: CASSSPGETNTEAFF. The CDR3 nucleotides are TGTGCCAGCAGTTCACCGGGAGAAACGAACACTGAAGCTTTCTTT.

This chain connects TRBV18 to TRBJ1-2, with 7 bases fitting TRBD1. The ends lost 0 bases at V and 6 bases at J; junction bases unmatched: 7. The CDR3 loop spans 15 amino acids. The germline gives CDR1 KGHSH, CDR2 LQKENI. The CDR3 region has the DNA TGTGCCAGCTCACCACCGGTAACAGGGGCCCATGGCTACACCTTC. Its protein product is CASSPPVTGAHGYTF.

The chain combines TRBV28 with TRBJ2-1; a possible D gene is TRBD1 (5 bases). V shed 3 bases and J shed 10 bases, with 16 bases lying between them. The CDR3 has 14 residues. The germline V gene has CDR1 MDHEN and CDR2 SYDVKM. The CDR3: CASSFLSSKGEQFF. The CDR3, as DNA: TGTGCCAGCAGTTTTTTGAGCTCTAAGGGGGAGCAGTTCTTC.

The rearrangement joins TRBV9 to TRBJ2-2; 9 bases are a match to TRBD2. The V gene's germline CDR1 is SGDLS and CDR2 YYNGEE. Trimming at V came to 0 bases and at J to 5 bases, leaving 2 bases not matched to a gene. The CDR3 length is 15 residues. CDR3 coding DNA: TGTGCCAGCAGCGTAGTTAGCGGGGGAACCGGGGAGCTGTTTTTT. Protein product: CASSVVSGGTGELFF.

The CDR3 DNA reads TGCGCCAGCAGCACCAGGGTCCCGCCTTCTGGGGCCAACGTCCTGACTTTC. It codes for CASSTRVPPSGANVLTF. The V call is TRBV5-1, the J call TRBJ2-6; D is perhaps TRBD1 (5 bases). From germline, CDR1 is SGHRS and CDR2 YFSETQ. This CDR3 is 17 amino acids long. V lost 4 bases and J lost 1, with 15 bases in between.

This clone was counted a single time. CDR3 sequence: CASSGNRQENTEAFF. DNA for the CDR3: TGTGCCAGCAGCGGTAACCGACAGGAGAACACTGAAGCTTTCTTT. The gene calls are TRBV7-9 and TRBJ1-1; D might be TRBD1 (6 bases). V lost 5 bases, J lost 1 base, and 14 bases lay in between. The germline CDR1 and CDR2 sequences are SEHNR and FQNEAQ (reference sequence). CDR3 length equals 15 residues.

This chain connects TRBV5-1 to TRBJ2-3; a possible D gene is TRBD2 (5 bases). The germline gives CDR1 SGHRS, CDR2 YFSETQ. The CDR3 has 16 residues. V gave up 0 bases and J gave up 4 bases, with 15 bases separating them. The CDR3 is CASSLEIAGGADTQYF. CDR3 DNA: TGCGCCAGCAGCTTGGAAATAGCTGGAGGCGCAGATACGCAGTATTTT.

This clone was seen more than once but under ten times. The CDR3 reads CASSLGAGGLNQPQHF. CDR3 nucleotide sequence: TGTGCCAGCAGCTTGGGAGCAGGAGGACTAAATCAGCCCCAGCATTTT. This rearrangement joins TRBV7-8 to TRBJ1-5; the D is unclear. This CDR3 is 16 amino acids long. V lost 3 bases, J lost 4 bases, and 16 bases lay in between. The germline V gene encodes CDR1 SGHVS and CDR2 FQNEAQ.

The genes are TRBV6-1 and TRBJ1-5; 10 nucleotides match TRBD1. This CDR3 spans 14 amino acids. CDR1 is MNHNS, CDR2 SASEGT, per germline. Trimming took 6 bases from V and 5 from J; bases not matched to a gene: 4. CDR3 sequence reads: CASRGTGVDQPQHF. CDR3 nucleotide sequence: TGTGCCAGCAGGGGGACAGGGGTTGATCAGCCCCAGCATTTT.

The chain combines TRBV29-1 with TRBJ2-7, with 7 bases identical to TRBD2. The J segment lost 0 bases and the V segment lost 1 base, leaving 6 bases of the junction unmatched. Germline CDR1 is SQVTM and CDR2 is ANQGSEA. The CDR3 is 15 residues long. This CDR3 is CSVEGYGRRSYEQYF. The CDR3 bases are TGCAGCGTTGAAGGATACGGGAGGCGCTCCTACGAGCAGTACTTC.

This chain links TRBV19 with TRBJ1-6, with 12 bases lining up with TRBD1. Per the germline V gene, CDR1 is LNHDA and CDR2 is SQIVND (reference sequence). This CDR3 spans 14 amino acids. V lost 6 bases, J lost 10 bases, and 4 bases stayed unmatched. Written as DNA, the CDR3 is TGTGCCAGTAGGCGGGACAGGGGGCAATCACCCCTCCACTTT. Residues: CASRRDRGQSPLHF.

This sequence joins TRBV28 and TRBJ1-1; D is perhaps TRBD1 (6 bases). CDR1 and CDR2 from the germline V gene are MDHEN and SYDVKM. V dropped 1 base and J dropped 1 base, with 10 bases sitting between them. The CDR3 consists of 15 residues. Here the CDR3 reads CASSLFGGANTEAFF. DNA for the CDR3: TGTGCCAGCAGTTTATTCGGGGGGGCGAACACTGAAGCTTTCTTT.

CDR3 nucleotides: TGCAGCGTTGAGTCGGCGGGAGGGCTGAATGAGCAGTTCTTC. It translates to CSVESAGGLNEQFF. The chain uses TRBV29-1 and TRBJ2-1; TRBD2 agrees at 9 bases. V was pared by 3 bases and J by 7 bases, with 7 bases of the junction left unmatched. The CDR3 runs 14 residues. Germline CDR1 is SQVTM and CDR2 is ANQGSEA.

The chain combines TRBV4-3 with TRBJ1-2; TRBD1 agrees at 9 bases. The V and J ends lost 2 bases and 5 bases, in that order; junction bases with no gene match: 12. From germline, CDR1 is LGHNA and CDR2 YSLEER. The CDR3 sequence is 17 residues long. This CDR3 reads CASSQFVGQGGSYGYTF. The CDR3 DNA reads TGCGCCAGCAGCCAATTCGTGGGACAGGGTGGGTCATATGGCTACACCTTC.

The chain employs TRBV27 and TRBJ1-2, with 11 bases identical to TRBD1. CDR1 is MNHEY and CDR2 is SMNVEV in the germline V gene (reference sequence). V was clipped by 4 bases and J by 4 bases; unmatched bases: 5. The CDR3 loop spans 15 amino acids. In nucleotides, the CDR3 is TGTGCCAGCAGTTGGGGACAGGGGGTGGGCTATGGCTACACCTTC. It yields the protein CASSWGQGVGYGYTF.

CDR3 region: CASSALTGASGFTGELFF. CDR3 bases: TGTGCCAGCAGTGCCCTTACCGGGGCTAGCGGGTTTACCGGGGAGCTGTTTTTT. V and J are TRBV6-1 and TRBJ2-2; 8 nucleotides agree with TRBD2. The CDR3 extends over 18 amino acids. From germline, CDR1 is MNHNS and CDR2 SASEGT. After removal of 4 bases from V and 5 bases from J, the junction contained 15 bases not matched to a gene.

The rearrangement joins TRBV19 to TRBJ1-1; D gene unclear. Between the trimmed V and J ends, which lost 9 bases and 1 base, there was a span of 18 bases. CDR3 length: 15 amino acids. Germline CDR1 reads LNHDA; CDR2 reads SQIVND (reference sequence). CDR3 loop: CASTRDTRRNTEAFF. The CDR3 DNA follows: TGTGCCAGCACGAGGGATACACGGAGGAACACTGAAGCTTTCTTT. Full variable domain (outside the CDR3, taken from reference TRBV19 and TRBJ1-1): DGGITQSPKYLFRKEGQNVTLSCEQNLNHDAMYWYRQDPGQGLRLIYYSQIVNDFQKGDIAEGYSVSREKKESFPLTVTSAQKNPTAFYLCASTRDTRRNTEAFFGQGTRLTVV.

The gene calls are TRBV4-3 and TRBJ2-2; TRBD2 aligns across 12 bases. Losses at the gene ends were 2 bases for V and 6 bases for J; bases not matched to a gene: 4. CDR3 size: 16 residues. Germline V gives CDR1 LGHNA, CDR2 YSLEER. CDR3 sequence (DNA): TGCGCCAGCAGCCAAAGGACTAGCGGGGTTCCCGGGGAGCTGTTTTTT. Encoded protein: CASSQRTSGVPGELFF.

CDR3 in amino acids: CASTRTGKENYGYTF. For the CDR3, the DNA is TGTGCCAGCACCCGGACAGGGAAGGAGAACTATGGCTACACCTTC. The chain recombines TRBV6-1 with TRBJ1-2; TRBD1 agrees at 8 bases. CDR3 length: 15 residues. The V and J ends lost 7 bases and 2 bases, in that order; junction bases with no gene match: 9. Germline V CDR1 and CDR2: MNHNS, SASEGT.

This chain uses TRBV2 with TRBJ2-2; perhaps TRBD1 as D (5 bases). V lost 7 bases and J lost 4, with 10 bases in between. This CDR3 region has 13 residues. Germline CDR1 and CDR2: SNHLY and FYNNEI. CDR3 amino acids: CASIWGRTGELFF. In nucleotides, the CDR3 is TGTGCCAGCATCTGGGGCCGCACCGGGGAGCTGTTTTTT.

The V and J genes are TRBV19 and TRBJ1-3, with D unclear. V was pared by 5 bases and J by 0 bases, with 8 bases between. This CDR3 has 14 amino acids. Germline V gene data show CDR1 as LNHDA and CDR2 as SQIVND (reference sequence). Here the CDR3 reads CASSGRTSGNTIYF. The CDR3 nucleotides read TGTGCCAGTAGTGGGAGGACCTCTGGAAACACCATATATTTT.

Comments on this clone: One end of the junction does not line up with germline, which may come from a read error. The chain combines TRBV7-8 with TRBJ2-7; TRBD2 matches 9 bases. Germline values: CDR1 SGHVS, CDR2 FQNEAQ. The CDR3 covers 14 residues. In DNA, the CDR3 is TGTGCCAGCAGCTTATCAGGGCTAGCGGGAAGACTCCATTTC. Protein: CASSLSGLAGRLHF.

The CDR3: CASSLGTGTYGYTF. The CDR3 coding sequence is TGCGCCAGCAGCTTGGGGACAGGGACCTATGGCTACACCTTC. V and J are TRBV5-1 and TRBJ1-2, with 8 positions matching TRBD1. Germline-derived CDR1 and CDR2 are SGHRS and YFSETQ. This CDR3 is built from 14 residues. Trimming took 0 bases from V and 4 from J; bases not matched to a gene: 2. Complete variable domain (other parts from reference TRBV5-1 and TRBJ1-2): KAGVTQTPRYLIKTRGQQVTLSCSPISGHRSVSWYQQTPGQGLQFLFEYFSETQRNKGNFPGRFSGRQFSNSRSEMNVSTLELGDSALYLCASSLGTGTYGYTFGSGTRLTVV.

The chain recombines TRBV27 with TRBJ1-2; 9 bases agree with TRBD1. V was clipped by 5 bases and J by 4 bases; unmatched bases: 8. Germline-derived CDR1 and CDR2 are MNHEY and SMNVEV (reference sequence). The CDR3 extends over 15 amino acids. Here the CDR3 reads CASSNPGQGSYGYTF. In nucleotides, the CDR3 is TGTGCCAGCAGTAACCCGGGACAGGGATCCTATGGCTACACCTTC.

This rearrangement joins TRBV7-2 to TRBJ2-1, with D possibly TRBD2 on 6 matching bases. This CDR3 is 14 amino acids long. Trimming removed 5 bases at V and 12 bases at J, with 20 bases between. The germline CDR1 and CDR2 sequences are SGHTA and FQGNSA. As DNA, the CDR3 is TGTGCCAGCAGCCCGGGAGTCGCGGGGACCCGGCAGTTCTTC. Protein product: CASSPGVAGTRQFF.